This TCR beta chain came from a study of T-cell reconstitution after alpha-beta-depleted transplantation in children. The CDR3 is 14 residues long. Germline V gene sequence: CDR1 LGHDT, CDR2 YNNKEL (reference sequence). The V and J ends lost 4 bases and 5 bases respectively, with 14 bases between them. This clonotype occurred a few times. Unique molecular identifiers were incorporated during preparation of the TCRbeta library. TCRdb itself ran the PCR reads through MiXCR, one entry per CDR3 protein. The sample has 490,000 or so distinct CDR3 sequences, approximately 12% seen once; the top ten hold 4.5% to 6%.

Sequencing was performed on PBMCs from the stem cell graft donor, taken from the stem cell graft. The chain joins TRBV3-1 to TRBJ2-5, with a possible D match to TRBD1 (6 bases). This TCR was sampled from a human donor who donated a stem cell graft to a child with combined immunodeficiency. As DNA, the CDR3 is TGTGCCAGCAGCCCAGCGGTAAGGGGGGAGACCCAGTACTTC. Translated: CASSPAVRGETQYF.